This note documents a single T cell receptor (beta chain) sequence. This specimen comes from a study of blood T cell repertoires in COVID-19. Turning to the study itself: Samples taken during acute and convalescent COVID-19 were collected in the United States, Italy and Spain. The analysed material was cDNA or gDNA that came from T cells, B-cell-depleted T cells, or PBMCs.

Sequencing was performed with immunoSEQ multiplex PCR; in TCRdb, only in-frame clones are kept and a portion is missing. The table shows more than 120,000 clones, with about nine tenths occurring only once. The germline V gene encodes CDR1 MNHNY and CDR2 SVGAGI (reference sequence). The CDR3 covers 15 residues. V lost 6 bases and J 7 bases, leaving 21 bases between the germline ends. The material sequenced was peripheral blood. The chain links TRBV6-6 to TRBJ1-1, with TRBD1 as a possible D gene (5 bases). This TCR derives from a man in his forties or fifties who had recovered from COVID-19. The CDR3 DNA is TGTGCCAGCAGCCCCGCCGGGGGGGGGTTGTTTGAAGCTTTCTTT. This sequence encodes CASSPAGGGLFEAFF.